Below are 18 T cell receptor beta chains sequenced from a single sample in a study of type 1 and type 2 diabetes patients. Genomic DNA was the PCR template. Amplification of the beta chain CDR3 used 30 forward and 13 reverse multiplex primers. TCRdb redid the calling of the multiplex PCR reads with MiXCR, one entry per CDR3 protein. This table holds around 300,000 distinct CDR3 sequences, 40% to 50% found once. Sequenced sample: peripheral blood mononuclear cells (PBMCs). The origin of the receptors is a man between 18 and 29 years old with type 2 diabetes.

Only a few counts were recorded for this clonotype. This chain joins TRBV7-4 and TRBJ2-2, with D maybe TRBD1 (5 bases). The germline V gene encodes CDR1 SGHVT and CDR2 SQSDAQ. Deletions cut 5 bases from V and 0 bases from J, with 7 bases between. The CDR3 spans 14 residues. In DNA form, the CDR3 reads TGTGCCAGCAGCCCACAGGCGAACACCGGGGAGCTGTTTTTT. Its protein product is CASSPQANTGELFF.

The chain employs TRBV20-1 and TRBJ2-2; TRBD1 matches at 7 bases. Germline CDR1 DFQATT, CDR2 SNEGSKA (reference sequence). With 6 bases clipped from V and 0 bases from J, the junction kept 7 bases outside the gene matches. The CDR3 extends over 15 amino acids. The CDR3 is CSANRDSPNTGELFF. DNA for the CDR3: TGCAGTGCCAACCGGGACAGTCCGAACACCGGGGAGCTGTTTTTT.

At least ten counts were recorded for this clonotype. This chain connects TRBV15 to TRBJ1-6, with no clear D. This CDR3 contains 14 residues. Trimming stripped 0 bases from V and 5 bases from J, with 5 bases between. Germline-derived CDR1 and CDR2 are LNHNV and YYDKDF (reference sequence). The CDR3 region has the DNA TGTGCCACCAGCAGAGATATCGATAATTCACCCCTCCACTTT. It translates to CATSRDIDNSPLHF.

The rearrangement links TRBV28 to TRBJ1-2; TRBD1 is a possible D gene (5 bases). V shed 3 bases and J shed 8 bases, with 13 bases lying between them. The CDR3 length is 13 residues. The germline gives CDR1 MDHEN, CDR2 SYDVKM. CDR3 sequence: CASSFTWQGGYTF. The CDR3 DNA reads TGTGCCAGCAGTTTCACATGGCAGGGCGGCTACACCTTC.

This clonotype was picked up many times. In DNA, the CDR3 is TGTGCCAGCAGTCTCCCCGGGGAGCTGTTTTTT. Its protein is CASSLPGELFF. The chain recombines TRBV28 with TRBJ2-2; no reliable D call. Germline loops: CDR1 MDHEN, CDR2 SYDVKM. V was cut by 5 bases and J by 6 bases, with 4 bases left in between. This CDR3 is built from 11 residues.

The V and J genes are TRBV11-2 and TRBJ2-7; either TRBD1 or TRBD2 may supply D (6 bases each). The CDR3 loop spans 14 amino acids. Germline assignment: CDR1 SGHAT and CDR2 FQNNGV. The V gene lost 5 bases and the J gene lost 2 bases, with 13 bases spanning the gap. The CDR3 loop is CASSPERGAYEQYF. For the CDR3, the DNA is TGTGCCAGCAGCCCCGAGAGGGGGGCCTACGAGCAGTACTTC.

The genes are TRBV11-2 and TRBJ2-4; D possibly corresponds to TRBD1 (5 bases). V lost 1 base, J lost 1 base, and 17 bases lay in between. The length of the CDR3 is 18 residues. Germline CDR1 reads SGHAT; CDR2 reads FQNNGV. CDR3 residues: CASSLARDPNAAKNIQYF. CDR3 coding DNA: TGTGCCAGCAGCTTAGCCAGGGATCCTAACGCTGCCAAAAACATTCAGTACTTC.

The V gene is TRBV30, the J gene TRBJ2-5, with TRBD1 matching over 8 bases. With V trimmed by 2 bases and J by 5 bases, 13 bases remained unmatched. Germline V gives CDR1 GTSNPN, CDR2 SVGIG (reference sequence). The CDR3 is made up of 16 amino acids. The CDR3 region is CAWSSSRTGRGETQYF. In nucleotides, the CDR3 is TGTGCCTGGAGTTCCAGCCGGACAGGGCGAGGGGAGACCCAGTACTTC.

The chain is built from TRBV6-2 or TRBV6-3 and TRBJ1-1; D may be TRBD1 (6 bases). V lost 5 bases and J 7 bases, leaving 14 bases between the germline ends. The CDR3 covers 13 residues. CDR1 MNHEY and CDR2 SVGEGT come from the germline V gene. The CDR3 loop is CASSTGRSYEAFF. The CDR3, as DNA: TGTGCCAGCAGTACAGGGAGGAGTTATGAAGCTTTCTTT.

This clonotype was counted only a few times. The CDR3, as DNA: TGTGCCATCAGGGAGGGGCTAGCGGGAGCAGATACGCAGTATTTT. Its protein is CAIREGLAGADTQYF. The chain has TRBV10-3 and TRBJ2-3; 10 nucleotides agree with TRBD2. The trim removed 6 bases at V and 4 bases at J, leaving 7 bases unmatched. The CDR3 is made up of 15 amino acids. CDR1 ENHRY and CDR2 SYGVKD come from the germline V gene.

The chain links TRBV27 to TRBJ2-7; 10 positions agree with TRBD1. CDR1 is MNHEY and CDR2 is SMNVEV in the germline V gene (reference sequence). The CDR3 spans 15 residues. J lost 3 bases, V lost 0 bases, and 2 bases had no gene match. The CDR3 sequence is CASSLSGQGGYEQYF. The DNA of the CDR3 is TGTGCCAGCAGTTTATCAGGACAGGGGGGCTACGAGCAGTACTTC.

As concerns this clonotype: The junction differs from germline at one of its ends, possibly a read error. This chain uses TRBV25-1 with TRBJ1-2; tentatively, D is TRBD1 (5 bases). Germline CDR1 is MGHDK and CDR2 is SYGVNS. The CDR3 covers 14 residues. In DNA, the CDR3 is TGCAGCGGGAAAGGGCCGGGGCCGGGCTATGGCTACACCTTC. Its translation: CSGKGPGPGYGYTF.

V and J are TRBV12-3 or TRBV12-4 and TRBJ2-1; possibly TRBD1 or TRBD2 for D (6 bases each). There are 15 residues in the CDR3. V was shortened by 7 bases and J by 5 bases, with 18 bases between the two germline ends. The CDR3 nucleotides are TGTGCCAGCACCAAGGGGGGTAGCAGGGACAATGAGCAGTTCTTC. This gives the protein CASTKGGSRDNEQFF.

This clonotype was observed a few times. The V gene is TRBV6-6, the J gene TRBJ2-5; 7 nucleotides match TRBD1. CDR3 length: 14 amino acids. J lost 7 bases, V lost 6 bases, and 11 bases had no gene match. Germline V gene data show CDR1 as MNHNY and CDR2 as SVGAGI (reference sequence). Written as DNA, the CDR3 is TGTGCCAGCAGCTTCGGACAGTCAGGGGGGACCCAGTACTTC. Encoded protein: CASSFGQSGGTQYF.

J is TRBJ1-4 and V is TRBV7-2; TRBD1 matches 8 bases. Germline V CDR1 and CDR2: SGHTA, FQGNSA. The CDR3 is made up of 15 amino acids. After removal of 5 bases from V and 10 bases from J, the junction contained 12 bases not matched to a gene. CDR3 DNA sequence: TGTGCCAGCAGCCTCCCCGGGACAGGAAACGGAAAACTGTTTTTT. Its translation is CASSLPGTGNGKLFF.

With respect to this clonotype: Since no conserved phenylalanine or tryptophan closes the CDR3, a read error is the likely cause. The rearrangement links TRBV30 to TRBJ1-6; 7 bases align to TRBD1. Germline lookup yields CDR1 GTSNPN and CDR2 SVGIG (reference sequence). CDR3 length equals 13 residues. V trimming: 5 bases; J trimming: 7 bases; junction bases outside the gene matches: 5. CDR3 sequence reads: CAWGQALNSPLHL. CDR3 bases: TGTGCCTGGGGACAGGCGCTAAATTCACCCCTCCACTTG.

This chain links TRBV15 with TRBJ2-1, with 8 bases aligning to TRBD1. With 1 base clipped from V and 6 bases from J, the junction kept 5 bases outside the gene matches. The V gene's germline CDR1 is LNHNV and CDR2 YYDKDF (reference sequence). CDR3 length equals 15 residues. The CDR3 reads CATSRVAGQGNEQFF. The CDR3 nucleotides are TGTGCCACCAGCAGAGTAGCCGGACAGGGCAATGAGCAGTTCTTC.

J is TRBJ2-3 and V is TRBV2; 8 nucleotides match TRBD2. The CDR3 is 16 residues long. CDR1 SNHLY and CDR2 FYNNEI come from the germline V gene. V shed 5 bases and J 2 bases; nucleotides not matched to a gene: 9. The CDR3 here is CASSKGVAGYTDTQYF. CDR3 bases: TGTGCCAGCAGTAAGGGGGTAGCGGGGTACACAGATACGCAGTATTTT.